This TCR beta chain came from a study of blood T cell repertoires in COVID-19. Study-wide context: PBMCs, B-cell-depleted T cells, or T cells provided the cDNA or gDNA that made up the material.

Method: immunoSEQ multiplex PCR; TCRdb's copy keeps in-frame clones and lacks some. In the table there are hundreds of thousands of clones, about 88% of which are singletons. As for this clone: The same CDR3 can be traced to other DNA sequences in this sample.

The CDR3 sequence is 13 residues long. Trimming cost V 0 bases and J 5 bases, with 8 bases left between them. Germline values: CDR1 GTSNPN, CDR2 SVGIG (reference sequence). This sequence joins TRBV30 and TRBJ1-5; maybe TRBD1 (6 bases). The source of this sequence is a woman between 65 and 79 years old with COVID-19, enrolled during active disease. The source material was peripheral blood. CDR3 DNA: TGTGCCTGGAGTGTACAGGGCGATCAGCCCCAGCATTTT. Its protein is CAWSVQGDQPQHF.